These 15 T cell receptor beta chains came from one sample sequenced in a study of OX40 agonist ivuxolimab in advanced cancers. Assay used: immunoSEQ multiplex PCR; TCRdb lists only in-frame clones, some missing. The repertoire holds fewer than 95,000 clones, around 80% seen once, with 6.6% in the top ten. Sample: CD4+ or CD8+ T cells sorted from blood, taken in a trial of the OX40 agonist ivuxolimab. All receptors derive from an adult with an advanced solid tumor such as melanoma, head and neck, liver or kidney cancer.

The gene calls are TRBV5-1 and TRBJ1-5; the D gene is possibly TRBD1 (5 bases). This CDR3 is 13 amino acids long. The V gene's germline CDR1 is SGHRS and CDR2 YFSETQ. Trimming removed 0 bases at V and 15 bases at J, with 16 bases between. Here the CDR3 reads CASSLDGTQAAHF. CDR3 bases: TGCGCCAGCAGCTTGGATGGGACGCAGGCTGCGCATTTT.

J is TRBJ2-2 and V is TRBV6-6; 7 bases are a match to TRBD1. Germline V lookup: CDR1 MNHNY, CDR2 SVGAGI (reference sequence). V lost 7 bases and J lost 6; bases outside the gene matches: 2. CDR3 length equals 12 residues. The CDR3 bases are TGTGCCAGCATGAGGGGGCCCGGGGAGCTGTTTTTT. This codes for CASMRGPGELFF.

This chain joins TRBV4-2 and TRBJ1-3; unclear D gene. The V gene lost 0 bases and the J gene lost 0 bases, with 15 bases spanning the gap. From germline, CDR1 is LGHNA and CDR2 YNFKEQ. CDR3 size: 18 residues. Written as DNA, the CDR3 is TGTGCCAGCAGCCAAGATATTGGAACGCCTAGCTCTGGAAACACCATATATTTT. Residues: CASSQDIGTPSSGNTIYF.

The J gene is TRBJ2-7, the V gene TRBV7-9; D call uncertain. The V end lost 3 bases, the J end lost 5 bases, and 8 bases lay between the germline ends. Germline V gene data show CDR1 as SEHNR and CDR2 as FQNEAQ (reference sequence). CDR3 size: 12 residues. The chain's CDR3 is CASSFQMDEQYF. In DNA form, the CDR3 reads TGTGCCAGCAGCTTCCAGATGGACGAGCAGTACTTC.

The gene calls are TRBV6-6 and TRBJ1-1; 8 bases agree with TRBD1. This CDR3 contains 14 residues. V lost 6 bases and J lost 4; bases outside the gene matches: 7. Germline CDR1 and CDR2: MNHNY and SVGAGI (reference sequence). CDR3 amino acids: CASSGTGVGTEAFF. In DNA, the CDR3 is TGTGCCAGCAGCGGGACAGGCGTTGGCACTGAAGCTTTCTTT.

This chain joins TRBV7-9 and TRBJ2-6; no clear D. Trimming cost V 5 bases and J 0 bases, with 8 bases left between them. Germline V gene lookup returns CDR1 SEHNR and CDR2 FQNEAQ (reference sequence). CDR3 length equals 15 residues. CDR3 DNA: TGTGCCAGCAGCCAAGCAGGCTCTGGGGCCAACGTCCTGACTTTC. This encodes CASSQAGSGANVLTF.

V and J are TRBV9 and TRBJ2-3, with D maybe TRBD1 (5 bases). CDR3 length: 16 amino acids. Germline-derived CDR1 and CDR2 are SGDLS and YYNGEE. V shed 4 bases and J shed 0 bases, with 15 bases lying between them. The CDR3 is CASSPPGQGSTDTQYF. DNA of the CDR3: TGTGCCAGCAGCCCCCCCGGGCAGGGAAGCACAGATACGCAGTATTTT.

This clone was observed once. The V and J genes are TRBV4-2 and TRBJ2-3; unclear D gene. Germline assignment: CDR1 LGHNA and CDR2 YNFKEQ. The CDR3 consists of 18 residues. Trimming cost V 2 bases and J 0 bases, with 18 bases left between them. Here the CDR3 reads CASSQPFPTTSSTDTQYF. The CDR3 coding sequence is TGTGCCAGCAGCCAACCATTCCCAACTACCTCTAGCACAGATACGCAGTATTTT.

CDR3 sequence reads: CASSQERLDNEQFF. The CDR3 DNA sequence: TGTGCCAGCAGCCAAGAGAGACTGGACAATGAGCAGTTCTTC. This rearrangement joins TRBV4-2 to TRBJ2-1; D is uncertain. The CDR3 spans 14 residues. From germline, CDR1 is LGHNA and CDR2 YNFKEQ. V was clipped by 0 bases and J by 5 bases, with 8 bases between them.

The genes are TRBV28 and TRBJ2-4; 7 nucleotides align to TRBD1. V shed 4 bases and J 6 bases; nucleotides not matched to a gene: 3. The germline V gene has CDR1 MDHEN and CDR2 SYDVKM. The length of the CDR3 is 13 residues. CDR3 DNA: TGTGCCAGCAGTTCGTACAGGGGAAACATTCAGTACTTC. This translates into CASSSYRGNIQYF.

The chain employs TRBV28 and TRBJ1-2, with a possible D match to TRBD1 (6 bases). CDR1 and CDR2 (germline): MDHEN, SYDVKM. V shed 7 bases and J shed 8 bases, with 17 bases lying between them. The CDR3 sequence is 13 residues long. The CDR3 coding sequence is TGTGCCAGCACCCTAGGGGGTCAGAGGGGCTACACCTTC. Amino acids: CASTLGGQRGYTF.

The J gene is TRBJ2-5, the V gene TRBV29-1; 7 bases are shared with TRBD2. Germline lookup yields CDR1 SQVTM and CDR2 ANQGSEA. V shed 5 bases and J 4 bases; nucleotides not matched to a gene: 7. The CDR3 sequence is 13 residues long. The CDR3: CSVRAGVRETQYF. Here the CDR3 DNA reads TGCAGCGTTAGGGCGGGAGTAAGAGAGACCCAGTACTTC.

The V call is TRBV19, the J call TRBJ1-1; D is unclear. This CDR3 has 14 amino acids. V shed 4 bases and J shed 4 bases, with 13 bases lying between them. The germline gives CDR1 LNHDA, CDR2 SQIVND (reference sequence). CDR3 sequence (DNA): TGTGCCAGTAGTAGCAGGACCTATCTCACTGAAGCTTTCTTT. Translated: CASSSRTYLTEAFF.

In DNA, the CDR3 is TGTGCCAGCAGTTACTCGGGGGCTAGAACTGAAGCTTTCTTT. Translation gives CASSYSGARTEAFF. The chain uses TRBV6-5 and TRBJ1-1; D is perhaps TRBD1 (6 bases). The CDR3 contains 14 residues. Trimming pared 0 bases from V and 5 bases from J, leaving 10 bases between. Germline V gene data show CDR1 as MNHEY and CDR2 as SVGAGI.

The J gene is TRBJ2-2, the V gene TRBV7-7; TRBD1 or TRBD2 may be the D gene (7 bases each). V was trimmed by 5 bases and J by 4 bases, leaving 14 bases between them. The CDR3 contains 15 residues. CDR1 SSHAT and CDR2 FNYEAQ come from the germline V gene (reference sequence). The chain's CDR3 is CASSRGGGGTGELFF. The CDR3 nucleotides read TGTGCCAGCAGCCGGGGAGGGGGCGGCACCGGGGAGCTGTTTTTT.